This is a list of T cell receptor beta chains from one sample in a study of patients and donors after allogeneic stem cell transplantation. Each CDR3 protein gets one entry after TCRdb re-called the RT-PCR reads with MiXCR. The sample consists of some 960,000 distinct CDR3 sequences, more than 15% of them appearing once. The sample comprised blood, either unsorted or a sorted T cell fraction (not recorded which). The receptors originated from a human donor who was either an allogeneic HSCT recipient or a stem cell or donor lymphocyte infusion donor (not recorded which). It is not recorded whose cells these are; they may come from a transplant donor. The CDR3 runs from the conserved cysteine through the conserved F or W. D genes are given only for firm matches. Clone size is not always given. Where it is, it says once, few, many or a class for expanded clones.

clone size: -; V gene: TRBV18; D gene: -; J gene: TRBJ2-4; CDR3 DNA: TGTGCCAGCTCACCACTGAGTGTAGCCAAAAACATTCAGTACTTC; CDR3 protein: CASSPLSVAKNIQYF
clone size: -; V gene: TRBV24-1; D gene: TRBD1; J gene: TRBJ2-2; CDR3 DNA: TGTGCCACCAGTGACGTTGGGACAGGAACGAACACCGGGGAGCTGTTTTTT; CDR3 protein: CATSDVGTGTNTGELFF
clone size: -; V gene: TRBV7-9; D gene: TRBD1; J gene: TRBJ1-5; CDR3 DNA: TGTGCCAGCAGCCCGGGACAGGGGAATTTTGGGAATCAGCCCCAGCATTTT; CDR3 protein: CASSPGQGNFGNQPQHF
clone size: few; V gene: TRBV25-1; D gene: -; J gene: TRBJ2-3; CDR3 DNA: TGTGCCAGCAGTGAATGGTACCTTAGCACAGATACGCAGTATTTT; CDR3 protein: CASSEWYLSTDTQYF
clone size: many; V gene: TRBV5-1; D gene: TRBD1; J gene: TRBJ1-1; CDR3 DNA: TGTGCCAGCAGCCGGGACAGGGTGAACACTGAAGCTTTCTTT; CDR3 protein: CASSRDRVNTEAFF
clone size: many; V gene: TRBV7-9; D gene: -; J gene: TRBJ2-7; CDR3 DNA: TGTGCCAGCAGCTCCCGGGACGAGCAGTACTTC; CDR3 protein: CASSSRDEQYF
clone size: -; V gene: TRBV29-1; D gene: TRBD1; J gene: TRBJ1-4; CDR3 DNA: TGCAGCGTTGAAGTTACAGGGGGGACAAATGAAAAACTGTTTTTT; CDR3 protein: CSVEVTGGTNEKLFF
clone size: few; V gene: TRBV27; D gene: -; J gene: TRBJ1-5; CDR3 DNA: TGTGCCAGCAGTTTCTGGGGGGGTCAGCCCCAGCATTTT; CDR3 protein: CASSFWGGQPQHF
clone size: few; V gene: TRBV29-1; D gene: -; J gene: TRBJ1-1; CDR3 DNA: TGCAGCGTTGAGGTCAGCGGAACTGAAGCTTTCTTT; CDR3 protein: CSVEVSGTEAFF
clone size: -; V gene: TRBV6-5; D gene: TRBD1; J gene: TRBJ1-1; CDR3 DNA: TGTGCCAGCAGTTACTCGCAGGGGGTCTTGGCCACTGAAGCTTTCTTT; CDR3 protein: CASSYSQGVLATEAFF
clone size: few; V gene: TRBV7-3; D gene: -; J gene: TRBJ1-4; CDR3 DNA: TGTGCCAGCAGCTTAAACGGGCTCATTAATGAAAAACTGTTTTTT; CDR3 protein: CASSLNGLINEKLFF
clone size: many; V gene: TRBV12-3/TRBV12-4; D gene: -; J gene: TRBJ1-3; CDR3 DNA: TGTGCCAGCAGTTTGGTAGGAATGGGAAACACCATATATTTT; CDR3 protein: CASSLVGMGNTIYF
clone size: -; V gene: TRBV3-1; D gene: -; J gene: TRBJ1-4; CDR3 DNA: TGTGCCAGCAGCCAAGACACGAAAAGAGGCGAAAAACTGTTTTTT; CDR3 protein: CASSQDTKRGEKLFF
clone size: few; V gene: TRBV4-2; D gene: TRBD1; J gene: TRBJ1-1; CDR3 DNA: TGTGCCAGCAGCCAAGGAGACAGGGTTGCCACTGAAGCTTTCTTT; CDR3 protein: CASSQGDRVATEAFF
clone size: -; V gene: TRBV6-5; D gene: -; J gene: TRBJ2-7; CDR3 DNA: TGTGCCAGCAGTTACCAGGGACTCTACGAGCAGTACTTC; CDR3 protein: CASSYQGLYEQYF
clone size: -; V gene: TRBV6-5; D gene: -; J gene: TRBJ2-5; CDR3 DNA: TGTGCCAGCAGTTTACGGACAGTCTCAGAGACCCAGTACTTC; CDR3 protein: CASSLRTVSETQYF
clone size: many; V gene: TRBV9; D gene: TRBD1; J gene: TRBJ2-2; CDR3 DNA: TGTGCCAGCAGTGAGACAGGGGCGAACACCGGGGAGCTGTTTTTT; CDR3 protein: CASSETGANTGELFF
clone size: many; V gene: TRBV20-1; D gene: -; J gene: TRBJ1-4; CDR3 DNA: TGCAGTGCTAGAGGGTTTAGTGAATCCGGACGTGAAAAACTGTTTTTT; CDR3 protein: CSARGFSESGREKLFF
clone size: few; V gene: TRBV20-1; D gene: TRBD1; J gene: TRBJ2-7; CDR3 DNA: TGCAGTGCTAGAGATCCGAGACAGGGTCCCTACGAGCAGTACTTC; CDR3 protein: CSARDPRQGPYEQYF
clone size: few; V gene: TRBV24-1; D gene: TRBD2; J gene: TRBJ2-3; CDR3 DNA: TGTGCCACCAGTGATTTCGCCGCGGGAGTAACCCCCCGAGATACGCAGTATTTT; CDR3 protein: CATSDFAAGVTPRDTQYF
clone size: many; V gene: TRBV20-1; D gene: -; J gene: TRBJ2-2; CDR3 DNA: TGCAGTGCTAGAGCCCTGAGCAGGAACACCGGGGAGCTGTTTTTT; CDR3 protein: CSARALSRNTGELFF
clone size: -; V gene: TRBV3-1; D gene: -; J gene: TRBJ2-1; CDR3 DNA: TGTGCCAGCAGCCAAGATCTCTCCTACAATGAGCAGTTCTTC; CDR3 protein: CASSQDLSYNEQFF
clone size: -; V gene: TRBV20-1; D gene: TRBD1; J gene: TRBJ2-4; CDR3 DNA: TGCAGTCAACAGACAGGGGACGGAGCCAAAAACATTCAGTACTTC; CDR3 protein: CSQQTGDGAKNIQYF
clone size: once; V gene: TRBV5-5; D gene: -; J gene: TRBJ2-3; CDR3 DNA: TGTGCCAGCAGCTTGGCGGGGAATCTAGATACGCAGTATTTT; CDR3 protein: CASSLAGNLDTQYF
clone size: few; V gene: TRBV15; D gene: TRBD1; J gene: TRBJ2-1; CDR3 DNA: TGTGCCACCAGCAGAGATGGGACAGGCGCCGACGAGCAGTTCTTC; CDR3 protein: CATSRDGTGADEQFF
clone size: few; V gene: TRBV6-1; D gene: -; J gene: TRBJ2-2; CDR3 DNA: TGTGCCAGCAGTGAACAGGGCAGGCCCGGGGAGCTGTTTTTT; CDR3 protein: CASSEQGRPGELFF
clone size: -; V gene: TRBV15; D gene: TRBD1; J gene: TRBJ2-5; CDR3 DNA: TGTGCCACCAGCAGACGGACAGGGGGGGAGACCCAGTACTTC; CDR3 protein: CATSRRTGGETQYF
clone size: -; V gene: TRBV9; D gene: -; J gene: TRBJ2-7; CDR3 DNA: TGTGCCAGCAGCGTAGCTCCCGCTAGCTCCTACGAGCAGTACTTC; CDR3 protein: CASSVAPASSYEQYF
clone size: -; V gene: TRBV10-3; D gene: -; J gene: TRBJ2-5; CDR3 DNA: TGTGCCATCAGTGGGACAAGGGGGGGGGAGACCCAGTACTTC; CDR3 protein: CAISGTRGGETQYF
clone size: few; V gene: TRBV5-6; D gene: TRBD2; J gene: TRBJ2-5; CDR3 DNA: TGTGCCAGCAGCCTGGGACTAGCGGACCCAGAGACCCAGTACTTC; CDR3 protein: CASSLGLADPETQYF
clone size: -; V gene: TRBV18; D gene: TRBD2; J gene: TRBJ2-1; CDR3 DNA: TGTGCCAGCTCACCCGGACTAGCAGTTTTAAATGAGCAGTTCTTC; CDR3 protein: CASSPGLAVLNEQFF
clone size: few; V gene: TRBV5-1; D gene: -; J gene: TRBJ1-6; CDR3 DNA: TGCGCCAGCAGCTTGGAGGGGACCTCACTTAATTCACCCCTCCACTTT; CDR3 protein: CASSLEGTSLNSPLHF
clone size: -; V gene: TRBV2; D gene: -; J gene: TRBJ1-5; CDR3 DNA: TGTGCCAGCAGTGATTACAGGGATCAGCCCCAGCATTTT; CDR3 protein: CASSDYRDQPQHF
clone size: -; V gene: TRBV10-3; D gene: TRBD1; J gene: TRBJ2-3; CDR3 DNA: TGTGCCACCCGAGGGGGACAGGGTGTTACAGATACGCAGTATTTT; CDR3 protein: CATRGGQGVTDTQYF
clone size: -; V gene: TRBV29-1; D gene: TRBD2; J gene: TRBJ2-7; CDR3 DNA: TGCAGCGTGGTACCGGGGGGGTCCTTCTCCTACGAGCAGTACTTC; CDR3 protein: CSVVPGGSFSYEQYF
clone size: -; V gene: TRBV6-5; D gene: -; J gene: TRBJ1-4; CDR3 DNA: TGTGCCAGCAGTTACTCGAACTTTTGGCGGGCAACTAATGAAAAACTGTTTTTT; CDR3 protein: CASSYSNFWRATNEKLFF
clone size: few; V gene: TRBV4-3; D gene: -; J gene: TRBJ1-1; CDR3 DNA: TGCGCCAGCAGCCAAGATAGTCAGGAAAACACTGAAGCTTTCTTT; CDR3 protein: CASSQDSQENTEAFF
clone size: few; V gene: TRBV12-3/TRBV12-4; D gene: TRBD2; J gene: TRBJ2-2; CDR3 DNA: TGTGCCAGCAGTTTTTACAGCGGGAGGGCCGGGAACACCGGGGAGCTGTTTTTT; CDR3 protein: CASSFYSGRAGNTGELFF
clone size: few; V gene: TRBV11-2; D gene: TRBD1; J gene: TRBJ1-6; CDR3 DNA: TGTGCCAGCAGCTTTACAGGGGGTAATTCACCCCTCCACTTT; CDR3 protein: CASSFTGGNSPLHF
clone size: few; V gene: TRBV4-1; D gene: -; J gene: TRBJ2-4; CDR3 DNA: TGCGCCAGCAGCCAAGGTTACGATACCAAAAACATTCAGTACTTC; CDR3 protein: CASSQGYDTKNIQYF
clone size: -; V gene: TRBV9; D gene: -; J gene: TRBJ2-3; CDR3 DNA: TGTGCCAGCAGCGCAGACAGGACGGGCCTGGGCACAGATACGCAGTATTTT; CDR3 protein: CASSADRTGLGTDTQYF
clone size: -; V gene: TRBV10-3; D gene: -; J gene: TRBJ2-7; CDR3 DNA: TGTGCCATCAGTGAGTCTGGGGAACTACCTACCTACGAGCAGTACTTC; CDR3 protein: CAISESGELPTYEQYF
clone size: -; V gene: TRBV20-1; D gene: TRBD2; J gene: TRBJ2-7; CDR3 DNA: TGCAGTGCTAGAGATAAAGATAGCGGGAGCTACGAGCAGTACTTC; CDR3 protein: CSARDKDSGSYEQYF
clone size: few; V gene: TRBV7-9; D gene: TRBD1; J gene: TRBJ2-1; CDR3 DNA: TGTGCCAGCAGTGAACTCCGGGACAGAAACAATGAGCAGTTCTTC; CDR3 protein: CASSELRDRNNEQFF
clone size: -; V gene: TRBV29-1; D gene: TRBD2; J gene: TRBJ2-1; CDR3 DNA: TGCAGCGTTTCGACTAGCGGGGGGCAGAGCTCCTACAATGAGCAGTTCTTC; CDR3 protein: CSVSTSGGQSSYNEQFF
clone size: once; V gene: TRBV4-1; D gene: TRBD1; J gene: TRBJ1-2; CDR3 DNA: TGCGCCAGCAGCCAAGCCCGAGGGACAGGGGGTTTTAAGAACTATGGCTACACCTTC; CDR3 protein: CASSQARGTGGFKNYGYTF
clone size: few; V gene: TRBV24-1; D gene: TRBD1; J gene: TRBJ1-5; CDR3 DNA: TGTGCCACCAGTGACCTCCAGGGGGATCAGCCCCAGCATTTT; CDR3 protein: CATSDLQGDQPQHF
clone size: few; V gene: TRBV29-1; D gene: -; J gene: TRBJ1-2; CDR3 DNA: TGCAGCGGGGCGGGCGCAACTAACTATGGCTACACCTTC; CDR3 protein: CSGAGATNYGYTF
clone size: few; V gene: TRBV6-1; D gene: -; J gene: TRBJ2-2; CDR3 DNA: TGTGCCAGCAGCCAGGGGAGGGAAAGTTACGGCACCGGGGAGCTGTTTTTT; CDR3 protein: CASSQGRESYGTGELFF
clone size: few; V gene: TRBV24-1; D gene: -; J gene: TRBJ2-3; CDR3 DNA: TGTGCCACCAGTGATTTGAGCCCAGGGGTAGGGCCAGATACGCAGTATTTT; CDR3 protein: CATSDLSPGVGPDTQYF
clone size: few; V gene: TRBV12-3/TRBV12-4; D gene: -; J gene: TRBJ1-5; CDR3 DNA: TGTGCCAGCAGTTACAGGAGTCCGTTCCGTCAGCCCCAGCATTTT; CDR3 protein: CASSYRSPFRQPQHF
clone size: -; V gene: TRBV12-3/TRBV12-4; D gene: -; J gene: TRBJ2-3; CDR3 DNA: TGTGCCAGCAGTGGGGGGGCTAGCACAGATACGCAGTATTTT; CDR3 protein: CASSGGASTDTQYF
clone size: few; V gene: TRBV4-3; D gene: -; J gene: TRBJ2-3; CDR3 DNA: TGCGCCAGCAGCCAAGGAAGCCAGGCGAGCACAGATACGCAGTATTTT; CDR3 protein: CASSQGSQASTDTQYF
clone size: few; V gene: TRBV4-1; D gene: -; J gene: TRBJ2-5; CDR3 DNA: TGCGCCAGCAGCCAAGGGGTTGCGGAGACCCAGTACTTC; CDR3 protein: CASSQGVAETQYF
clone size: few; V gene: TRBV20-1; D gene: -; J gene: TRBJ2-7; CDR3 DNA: TGCAGTGCCACAGGATCCCGCACCTACGAGCAGTACTTC; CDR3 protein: CSATGSRTYEQYF
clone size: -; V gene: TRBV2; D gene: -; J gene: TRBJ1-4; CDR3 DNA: TGTGCCAGCAGTGAAGAGGAGGCGGTGTATAATGAAAAACTGTTTTTT; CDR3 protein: CASSEEEAVYNEKLFF
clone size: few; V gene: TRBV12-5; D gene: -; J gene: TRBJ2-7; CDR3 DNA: TGTGCTAGTGGTTACGCCTTCGAGCAGTACTTC; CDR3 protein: CASGYAFEQYF
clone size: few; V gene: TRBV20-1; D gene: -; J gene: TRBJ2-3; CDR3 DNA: TGCAGTGCTAGTGCGGGTCCCACAGATACGCAGTATTTT; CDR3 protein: CSASAGPTDTQYF